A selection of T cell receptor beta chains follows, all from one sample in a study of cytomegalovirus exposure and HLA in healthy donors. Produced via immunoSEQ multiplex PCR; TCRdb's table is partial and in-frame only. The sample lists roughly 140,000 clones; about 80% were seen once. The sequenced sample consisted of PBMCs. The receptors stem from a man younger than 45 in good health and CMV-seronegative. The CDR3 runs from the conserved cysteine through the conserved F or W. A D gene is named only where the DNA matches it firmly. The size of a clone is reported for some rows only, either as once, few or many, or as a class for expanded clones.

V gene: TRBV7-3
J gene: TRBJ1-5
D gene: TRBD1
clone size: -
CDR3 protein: CASSFTDRGRQPQHF
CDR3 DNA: TGTGCCAGCAGCTTTACGGACAGGGGGAGGCAGCCCCAGCATTTT

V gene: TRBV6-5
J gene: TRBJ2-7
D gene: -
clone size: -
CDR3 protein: CASSFGDYEQYF
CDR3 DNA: TGTGCCAGCAGTTTTGGAGACTACGAGCAGTACTTC

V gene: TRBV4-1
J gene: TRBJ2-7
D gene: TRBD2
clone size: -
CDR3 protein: CASSQDWASGTYEQYF
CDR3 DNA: TGCGCCAGCAGCCAAGATTGGGCTAGCGGGACCTACGAGCAGTACTTC

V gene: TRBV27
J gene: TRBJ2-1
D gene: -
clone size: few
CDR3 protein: CASSDLADLFF
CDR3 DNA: TGTGCCAGCAGTGACCTAGCTGATTTGTTCTTC

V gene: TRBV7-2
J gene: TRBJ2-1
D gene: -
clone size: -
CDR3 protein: CASSSVGPEEFF
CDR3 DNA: TGTGCCAGCAGCTCAGTCGGCCCAGAGGAGTTCTTC

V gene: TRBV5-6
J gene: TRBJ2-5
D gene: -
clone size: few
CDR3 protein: CASSSGVETQYF
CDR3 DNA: TGTGCCAGCAGCTCGGGGGTAGAGACCCAGTACTTC

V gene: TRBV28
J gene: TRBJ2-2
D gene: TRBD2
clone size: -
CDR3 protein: CASSSRTSGRPGELFF
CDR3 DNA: TGTGCCAGCAGTTCTCGGACTAGCGGGAGGCCCGGGGAGCTGTTTTTT

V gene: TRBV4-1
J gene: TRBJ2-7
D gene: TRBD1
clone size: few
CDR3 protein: CASSLGTGGYYEQYF
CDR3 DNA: TGCGCCAGCAGCCTCGGGACAGGGGGCTACTACGAGCAGTACTTC

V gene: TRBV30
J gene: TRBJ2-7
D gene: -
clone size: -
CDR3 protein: CAWSLQGYEQYF
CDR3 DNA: TGTGCCTGGAGTCTACAGGGTTACGAGCAGTACTTC

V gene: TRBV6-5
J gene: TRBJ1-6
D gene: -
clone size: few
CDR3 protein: CASSSESSYNSPLHF
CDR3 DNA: TGTGCCAGCAGTTCCGAGAGCTCCTATAATTCACCCCTCCACTTT